This T cell receptor beta chain comes out of a study of T cells after yellow fever vaccination. Study background: SMART-Seq v4 Ultra Low Input served to prepare low-cell-number fractions. General observations from the study: A small share of clonotypes appeared in both CD4 and CD8 compartments.

A note on this clonotype: No antigen is known for it.

The TCR cDNA carried a universal primer site and UMIs from 5'RACE template switching. Via MiXCR, TCRdb re-called the 5' RACE reads, giving one row per CDR3 protein. The repertoire holds under 350,000 distinct CDR3 sequences, with about 4% as singletons. This TCR derives from a man aged 18 to 29 who received the YFV17D yellow fever vaccine. The material was PBMCs, obtained 5 days after the yellow fever booster vaccination.

CDR3 loop: CASSTSGGAGVDTQYF. In nucleotides, the CDR3 is TGTGCCAGCTCGACTAGCGGGGGGGCAGGGGTTGATACGCAGTATTTT. The chain recombines TRBV2 with TRBJ2-3; TRBD2 agrees at 14 bases. The V segment lost 8 bases and the J segment 6 bases; nucleotides outside the gene matches: 10. CDR1 and CDR2 (germline): SNHLY, FYNNEI. The CDR3 length is 16 residues.